The source of this TCR beta chain is a study of shared clonotypes between healthy human individuals. Study overall: Contributing individuals were a couple of females and a few males aged 18 to 49. General study points: Sampling covered blood only; tissue repertoires likely differ.

Turning to this clone: Antigen unknown.

Trimming removed 6 bases at V and 3 bases at J, with 9 bases between. The CDR3 consists of 13 residues. Germline V lookup: CDR1 MDHEN, CDR2 SYDVKM. Running of the assay took place at deep level. Each subset's genomic DNA was shared equally among a number of immunoSEQ plates. This table comes from immunoSEQ multiplex PCR, and its TCRdb copy is limited to in-frame clones, with some not included. The table lists approximately 460,000 clones, roughly three quarters of them singletons, with about 12% in the top ten. The specimen sequenced was PBMCs. V and J are TRBV28 and TRBJ1-3; D is unclear. This sequence was found in a woman aged 40-49 years in good health. Some clones in this sample may be carry-over from other donors' samples. The CDR3 loop is CASSPHLGNTIYF. CDR3 sequence (DNA): TGTGCCAGCAGCCCTCATCTTGGAAACACCATATATTTT.